The present T cell receptor (beta chain) was sequenced within a study of blood T cell repertoires in COVID-19 (dated by TCRdb to 2020 to 2021). For the study in its entirety: Samples covering the acute and convalescent phases of COVID-19 were provided by collaborators in the United States, Italy and Spain. The sample metadata nearly always contained a de-identified subject ID, COVID-19 status, age in years and sex. Deeply sampled blood TCRbeta repertoires from subjects exposed to, actively infected with, or recovered from COVID-19 were included in the dataset. Samples were obtained from the ongoing ImmuneRACE study (first 160 participants) and from 950 to 1,500 subjects provided by 6 global collaborators. Where available, HLA class I and class II types were obtained from metadata supplied by the sample provider rather than from assay-based typing. The material from the prospective study consisted of cDNA or gDNA derived from T cells, B-cell-depleted T cells, or PBMCs. The repertoires were released in a freely available public database intended as a resource for research on the immune response to SARS-CoV-2.

Comments on this clone: It lacks a known antigen. Nothing much larger sits one base from this clone, and base qualities are not available.

General study outcomes and caveats: How much clinical and demographic metadata was included differed by source and by participant, and the metadata was provided uncurated.

The immunoSEQ Assay, a bias-controlled multiplex PCR, was used to amplify TCRbeta CDR3 regions from genomic DNA. Per the source publication's procedure: The number of nucleated cells in each sample was estimated from the amplification of reference gene primers within the assay. To quantify the absolute abundance of each unique TCRbeta CDR3 rearrangement, sequence reads were collapsed and filtered. Productive Simpson clonality was computed per sample as the square root of Simpson's diversity index over productive rearrangements. TCRdb retrieved this table from immuneACCESS and kept in-frame rearrangements only. Not all clones are present; in checked studies, unresolved V genes account for under half, and no reason is known for the remainder. V and J calls and clone size are given by that table; D and trimming were obtained from the DNA. For this sample there are 120,000 or so clones; 90% appear just once. About 4% of the sample is taken by the ten largest.

Whole blood was collected in K2EDTA tubes by collaborating institutions according to the institutions' own protocols. For TCRbeta analysis, collaborator samples were shipped as frozen whole blood, as isolated PBMCs, or as DNA extracted from either sample type. CDR1 and CDR2 are drawn from the germline V gene: MGHDK, SYGVNS. Germline trimming: 6 bases from V, 2 bases from J; junction bases outside gene matches: 10. The CDR3, cysteine through phenylalanine, is 16 amino acids long. The read is trimmed to its CDR3 DNA, 48 bases read in frame from base 1. This TCR derives from a man over 45 with active COVID-19. The sequencing sample was made of peripheral blood. Rearrangement joined TRBV25-1 to TRBJ2-5; the central 9 bases match TRBD2. The nucleotide sequence reads as follows: TGTGCCAGCAGCGACGGACTAGCGCGATTACAAGAGACCCAGTACTTC. It translates as CASSDGLARLQETQYF.